The 25 T cell receptor beta chains listed next were all sequenced from one sample in a study of blood T cell repertoires in COVID-19. Produced via immunoSEQ multiplex PCR; TCRdb's table is partial and in-frame only. The table shows around 150,000 clones, with about 86% occurring only once. The sequenced sample was peripheral blood. These receptors were taken from a man in his 70s with acute or convalescent COVID-19.

The chain is built from TRBV2 and TRBJ1-1, with D unresolved. Germline loops: CDR1 SNHLY, CDR2 FYNNEI. Trimming removed 7 bases at V and 1 base at J, with 7 bases between. The CDR3 sequence is 12 residues long. CDR3 residues: CASMSGNTEAFF. The CDR3 region has the DNA TGTGCCAGCATGTCGGGGAACACTGAAGCTTTCTTT.

This clone appeared a single time. The CDR3 DNA reads TGTGCCAGCAGCCTTCCTGGGACTAGCGGCTCCTACAATGAGCAGTTCTTC. It is translated as CASSLPGTSGSYNEQFF. V and J are TRBV9 and TRBJ2-1; the match to TRBD2 covers 11 bases. The CDR3 covers 17 residues. After removal of 4 bases from V and 0 bases from J, the junction contained 6 bases not matched to a gene. CDR1 SGDLS and CDR2 YYNGEE come from the germline V gene.

The chain is built from TRBV12-5 and TRBJ2-7; 7 nucleotides agree with TRBD1. The CDR3 loop spans 15 amino acids. The germline V gene has CDR1 LGHNT and CDR2 FRNRAP. V was pared by 4 bases and J by 1 base, with 7 bases of the junction left unmatched. CDR3 region: CASGYTGVRSYEQYF. The CDR3 nucleotides read TGTGCTAGTGGTTATACAGGGGTCAGGTCCTACGAGCAGTACTTC.

The chain joins TRBV6-1 to TRBJ1-5; possibly TRBD1 for D (6 bases). Germline CDR1 reads MNHNS; CDR2 reads SASEGT. The CDR3 covers 17 residues. V lost 0 bases and J lost 7, with 19 bases in between. The CDR3 region is CASSEASRTEVGQPQHF. The CDR3 DNA reads TGTGCCAGCAGTGAAGCTAGCAGGACAGAAGTCGGGCAGCCCCAGCATTTT.

The gene calls are TRBV2 and TRBJ2-2, with a possible D match to TRBD1 (6 bases). Per germline, CDR1 SNHLY and CDR2 FYNNEI. V was trimmed by 8 bases and J by 0 bases, leaving 7 bases between them. This CDR3 comprises 13 residues. Here the CDR3 reads CASGQTNTGELFF. The CDR3, as DNA: TGTGCCAGCGGACAGACGAACACCGGGGAGCTGTTTTTT.

DNA of the CDR3: TGTGCCAGCAGTCCACTAGCGGCCCAAGAGACCCAGTACTTC. Translation: CASSPLAAQETQYF. This chain links TRBV28 with TRBJ2-5; 8 bases align to TRBD2. The CDR3 is 14 residues long. CDR1 and CDR2 from the germline V gene are MDHEN and SYDVKM. Trimming removed 5 bases from V and 1 base from J; junction bases left unmatched: 3.

This chain joins TRBV10-3 and TRBJ1-1; D is perhaps TRBD1 (6 bases). The V end lost 0 bases, the J end lost 1 base, and 12 bases lay between the germline ends. The V gene's germline CDR1 is ENHRY and CDR2 SYGVKD. The CDR3 runs 16 residues. CDR3: CAISESKQGSNTEAFF. Written as DNA, the CDR3 is TGTGCCATCAGTGAGTCGAAACAGGGATCGAACACTGAAGCTTTCTTT.

The chain couples TRBV7-2 to TRBJ1-1, with TRBD1 as a possible D gene (5 bases). The germline CDR1 and CDR2 sequences are SGHTA and FQGNSA. Trimming took off 4 bases at V and 1 base at J, with 10 bases between the two ends. The CDR3 spans 14 residues. The CDR3 DNA is TGTGCCAGCAGCTCGGACAAGGGGAACACTGAAGCTTTCTTT. This gives the protein CASSSDKGNTEAFF.

The V gene is TRBV4-1, the J gene TRBJ2-1; 13 positions match TRBD2. The V gene's germline CDR1 is MGHRA and CDR2 YSYEKL. The CDR3 length is 16 residues. V gave up 4 bases and J gave up 4 bases; unmatched junction bases: 4. The CDR3 region is CASSPLTSGRYNEQFF. CDR3 coding DNA: TGCGCCAGCAGCCCCTTGACTAGCGGGAGGTACAATGAGCAGTTCTTC.

CDR3 nucleotide sequence: TGCAGCGGCAGGGGGCCAAATCAAGAGACCCAGTACTTC. As protein: CSGRGPNQETQYF. The V gene is TRBV29-1, the J gene TRBJ2-5; TRBD1 aligns across 8 bases. V lost 7 bases to trimming and J lost 2 bases; unmatched junction nucleotides: 6. Germline values: CDR1 SQVTM, CDR2 ANQGSEA. This CDR3 spans 13 amino acids.

This chain joins TRBV9 and TRBJ1-2; 7 bases are a match to TRBD1. Germline-derived CDR1 and CDR2 are SGDLS and YYNGEE. With 0 bases clipped from V and 8 bases from J, the junction kept 4 bases outside the gene matches. The CDR3 consists of 13 residues. The CDR3 region has the DNA TGTGCCAGCAGCGTAGAACAGGGGCAAGGCTACACCTTC. It specifies CASSVEQGQGYTF.

CDR3 loop: CASSSGRADTGELFF. The CDR3 DNA sequence: TGTGCCAGCAGTAGCGGGAGGGCCGACACCGGGGAGCTGTTTTTT. The gene calls are TRBV11-3 and TRBJ2-2; 11 bases fit TRBD2. V was clipped by 6 bases and J by 3 bases; unmatched bases: 3. The CDR3 extends over 15 amino acids. Germline-derived CDR1 and CDR2 are SGHNT and YENEEA.

The chain couples TRBV6-2 or TRBV6-3 to TRBJ1-5, with D perhaps TRBD1 (6 bases). Germline lookup yields CDR1 MNHEY and CDR2 SVGEGT. This CDR3 comprises 15 residues. V lost 5 bases, J lost 3 bases, and 14 bases lay in between. The CDR3 bases are TGTGCCAGCAGTGCCCATGGACAGTTCAATCAGCCCCAGCATTTT. It codes for CASSAHGQFNQPQHF.

The J gene is TRBJ1-5, the V gene TRBV30; D is possibly TRBD1 (6 bases). The V end was cut by 5 bases, the J end by 2 bases, with 10 bases between. CDR1 and CDR2 (germline): GTSNPN, SVGIG (reference sequence). The CDR3 has 13 residues. The CDR3 nucleotides read TGTGCCTGGGCGGGGGGCGGCAATCAGCCCCAGCATTTT. Translation gives CAWAGGGNQPQHF.

The rearrangement links TRBV5-1 to TRBJ2-7; 7 nucleotides match TRBD1. The CDR3 is 15 amino acids. Germline V gene sequence: CDR1 SGHRS, CDR2 YFSETQ. V lost 5 bases, J lost 1 base, and 9 bases stayed unmatched. CDR3 sequence reads: CASREGQGVSYEQYF. CDR3 sequence (DNA): TGCGCCAGCAGGGAAGGGCAGGGGGTATCCTACGAGCAGTACTTC.

The chain links TRBV5-1 to TRBJ2-6; D gene unclear. The CDR3 has 15 residues. Germline CDR1 is SGHRS and CDR2 is YFSETQ. Trimming stripped 4 bases from V and 2 bases from J, with 10 bases between. The CDR3 DNA follows: TGCGCCAGCAGCCCTGAGAGAACTGGGGCCAACGTCCTGACTTTC. This gives the protein CASSPERTGANVLTF.

The V call is TRBV5-6, the J call TRBJ1-1, with 9 bases lining up with TRBD1. This CDR3 is built from 15 residues. CDR1 SGHDT and CDR2 YYEEEE come from the germline V gene. Trimming took 3 bases from V and 1 from J; bases not matched to a gene: 4. CDR3: CASSWGQGRNTEAFF. The CDR3 nucleotides are TGTGCCAGCAGCTGGGGACAGGGTAGGAACACTGAAGCTTTCTTT.

The chain has TRBV7-2 and TRBJ2-5; TRBD2 agrees at 11 bases. V lost 6 bases and J lost 0; bases outside the gene matches: 6. This CDR3 has 16 amino acids. Germline loops: CDR1 SGHTA, CDR2 FQGNSA. The CDR3 DNA reads TGTGCCAGCAGACCAAGGACTAGCGGGCACCAAGAGACCCAGTACTTC. Translating gives CASRPRTSGHQETQYF.

The genes are TRBV30 and TRBJ2-2, with a weak D call TRBD2 (7 bases). CDR1 is GTSNPN, CDR2 SVGIG, per germline (reference sequence). V was trimmed by 4 bases and J by 0 bases, leaving 9 bases between them. There are 14 residues in the CDR3. CDR3 protein: CAWKGGANTGELFF. CDR3 DNA sequence: TGTGCCTGGAAAGGGGGGGCGAACACCGGGGAGCTGTTTTTT. The full variable domain, completed using reference TRBV30 and TRBJ2-2, is SQTIHQWPATLVQPVGSPLSLECTVEGTSNPNLYWYRQAAGRGLQLLFYSVGIGQISSEVPQNLSASRPQDRQFILSSKKLLLSDSGFYLCAWKGGANTGELFFGEGSRLTVL.

The count of this clone is one. The rearrangement uses TRBV30 and TRBJ2-7, with TRBD1 identical over 8 bases. Germline V gene sequence: CDR1 GTSNPN, CDR2 SVGIG (reference sequence). V lost 5 bases to trimming and J lost 2 bases; unmatched junction nucleotides: 8. The CDR3 consists of 14 residues. The CDR3 protein is CAWSPGQATYEQYF. In DNA, the CDR3 is TGTGCCTGGTCGCCGGGACAGGCTACCTACGAGCAGTACTTC.

The chain combines TRBV4-1 with TRBJ2-3; 8 nucleotides match TRBD2. Germline CDR1 MGHRA, CDR2 YSYEKL. V lost 1 base to trimming and J lost 0 bases; unmatched junction nucleotides: 6. The length of the CDR3 is 17 residues. The CDR3: CASSQGIAGPSTDTQYF. The CDR3, as DNA: TGCGCCAGCAGCCAAGGGATAGCGGGACCTAGCACAGATACGCAGTATTTT.

The chain uses TRBV28 and TRBJ1-2; TRBD1 might be the D (6 bases). The V gene lost 5 bases and the J gene lost 0 bases, with 16 bases spanning the gap. The CDR3 is 16 amino acids. CDR1 is MDHEN and CDR2 is SYDVKM in the germline V gene. The CDR3, as DNA: TGTGCCAGCAGTGAACCCTTAAGGACAGCTAACTATGGCTACACCTTC. Translating gives CASSEPLRTANYGYTF.

This clone occurred once. The chain recombines TRBV6-2 or TRBV6-3 with TRBJ2-5, with TRBD1 matching over 10 bases. This CDR3 region has 15 residues. From germline, CDR1 is MNHEY and CDR2 SVGEGT. The V gene end was trimmed by 5 bases and the J gene end by 5 bases; junction bases not matched to a gene: 8. CDR3 sequence: CASSTRDRGRETQYF. CDR3 DNA: TGTGCCAGCAGTACCCGGGACAGGGGTCGGGAGACCCAGTACTTC.

The V call is TRBV19, the J call TRBJ2-2, with TRBD1 identical over 7 bases. CDR1 LNHDA and CDR2 SQIVND come from the germline V gene (reference sequence). V lost 7 bases and J lost 1; bases outside the gene matches: 6. The CDR3 is made up of 15 amino acids. In DNA form, the CDR3 reads TGTGCCAGTACCCTGGGACAGATGAACACCGGGGAGCTGTTTTTT. Translation gives CASTLGQMNTGELFF.

The V and J genes are TRBV6-1 and TRBJ2-3; D is unclear. The CDR3 sequence is 15 residues long. Germline CDR1 and CDR2: MNHNS and SASEGT. The ends were cut back, 2 bases at V and 0 bases at J, with 9 bases in the middle. The CDR3 reads CASSESSPSTDTQYF. The CDR3 region has the DNA TGTGCCAGCAGTGAATCGTCCCCTAGCACAGATACGCAGTATTTT.